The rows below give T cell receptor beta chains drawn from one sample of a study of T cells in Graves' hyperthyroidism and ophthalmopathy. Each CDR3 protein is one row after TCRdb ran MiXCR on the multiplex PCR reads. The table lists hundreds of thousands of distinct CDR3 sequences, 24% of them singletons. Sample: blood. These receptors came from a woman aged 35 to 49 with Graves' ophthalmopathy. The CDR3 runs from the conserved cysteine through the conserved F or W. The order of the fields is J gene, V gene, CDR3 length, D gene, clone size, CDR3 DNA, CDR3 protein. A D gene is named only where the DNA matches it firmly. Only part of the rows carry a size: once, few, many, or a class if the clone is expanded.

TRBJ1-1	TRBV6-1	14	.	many	TGTGCCAGCAGTCGGGTGACGATGAACACTGAAGCTTTCTTT	CASSRVTMNTEAFF
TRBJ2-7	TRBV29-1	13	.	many	TGCAGCGTTGATCCGGCAGGGGGGAACGAGCAGTACTTC	CSVDPAGGNEQYF
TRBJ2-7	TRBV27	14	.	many	TGTGCCAGCAGTCCCAAGGAGGCGCGGCGCGAGCAGTACTTC	CASSPKEARREQYF
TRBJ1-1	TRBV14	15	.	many	TGTGCCAGCAGCCAATGGGGGCTCGGAAACACTGAAGCTTTCTTT	CASSQWGLGNTEAFF
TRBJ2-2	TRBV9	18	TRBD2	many	TGTGCCAGCAGCTCAGAGCCCCTTAGCGGGGCGAACACCGGGGAGCTGTTTTTT	CASSSEPLSGANTGELFF
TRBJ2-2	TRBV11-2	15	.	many	TGTGCCAGCAGCTTAGAAAGGACGAACACCGGGGAGCTGTTTTTT	CASSLERTNTGELFF
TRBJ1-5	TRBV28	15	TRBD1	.	TGTGCCAGCAGTTTAGGGACAGGGAACAATCAGCCCCAGCATTTT	CASSLGTGNNQPQHF
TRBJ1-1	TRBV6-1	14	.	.	TGTGCCAGCAGTCGACAGGTGGGGGATGTTGGAGCTTTCTTT	CASSRQVGDVGAFF
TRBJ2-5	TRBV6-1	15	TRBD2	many	TGTGCCAGCAGTCGTACTAGCGGGAGGACAGAGACCCAGTACTTC	CASSRTSGRTETQYF
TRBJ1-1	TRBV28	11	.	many	TGTGCCAGCAGCTTCTGGGGCAAAGCTTTCTTT	CASSFWGKAFF
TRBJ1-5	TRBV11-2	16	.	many	TGTGCCAGCAGCTCCGAACAGGGTCGTGGCAATCAGCCCCAGCATTTT	CASSSEQGRGNQPQHF
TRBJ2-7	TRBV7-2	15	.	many	TGTGCCAGCAGCCCCTTTGGCCCCCCTCGTAGAGAGCAGTACTTC	CASSPFGPPRREQYF
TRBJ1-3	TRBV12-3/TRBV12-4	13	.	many	TGTGCCAGCAGTCCAAGTGCTGGAAACACCATATATTTT	CASSPSAGNTIYF
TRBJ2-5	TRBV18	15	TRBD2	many	TGTGCCAGCTCACATGGGACTAGCGAGGCAGAGACCCAGTACTTC	CASSHGTSEAETQYF
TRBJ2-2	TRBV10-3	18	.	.	TGTGCCATCAGTGAGTCATCCCCTAGCAGCGCGAACACCGGGGAGCTGTTTTTT	CAISESSPSSANTGELFF
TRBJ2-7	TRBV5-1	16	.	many	TGCGCCAGCAGCTTGGTAGGCGGGACCCACTCCTACGAGCAGTACTTC	CASSLVGGTHSYEQYF
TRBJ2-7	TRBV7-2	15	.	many	TGTGCCAGCAGCTCAAGGGGCGCCGGCTCCTACGAGCAGTACTTC	CASSSRGAGSYEQYF
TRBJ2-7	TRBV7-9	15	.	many	TGTGCCAGCAGCTTAGTAGAGGGGGGCTCCTACGAGCAGTACTTC	CASSLVEGGSYEQYF
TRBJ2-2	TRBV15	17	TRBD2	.	TGTGCCACCAGCAGTGGGGAGCTAGCGGTTTTCACCGGGGAGCTGTTTTTT	CATSSGELAVFTGELFF
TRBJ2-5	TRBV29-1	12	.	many	TGCAGCGTAGAGGGGAGAGGGGAGACCCAGTACTTC	CSVEGRGETQYF
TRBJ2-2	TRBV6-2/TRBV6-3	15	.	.	TGTGCCAGCAGTTACGACGCGACGAACACCGAGGAGCTGTTTTTT	CASSYDATNTEELFF
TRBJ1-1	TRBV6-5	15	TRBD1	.	TGTGCCAGCAGTTACAACGGACAGGTGAACACTGAAGCTTTCTTT	CASSYNGQVNTEAFF
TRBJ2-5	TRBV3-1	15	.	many	TGTGCCAGCAGCCAAGACGCGTTCCCCCAAGAGACCCAGTACTTC	CASSQDAFPQETQYF
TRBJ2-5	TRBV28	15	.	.	TGTGCCAGCAGTTTACCCGGGACACACCAAGAGACCCAGTACTTC	CASSLPGTHQETQYF
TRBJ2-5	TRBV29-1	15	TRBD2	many	TGCAGCGTACTAAAACTAGCGGGGTCCCAAGAGACCCAGTACTTC	CSVLKLAGSQETQYF
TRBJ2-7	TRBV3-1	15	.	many	TGTGCCAGCAGCCAAGATGGCAGGGGTCATTACGAGCAGTACTTC	CASSQDGRGHYEQYF
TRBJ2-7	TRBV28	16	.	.	TGTGCCAGCAGTTTGGGAGACAGCCCCTCGGAGTACGAGCAGTACTTC	CASSLGDSPSEYEQYF
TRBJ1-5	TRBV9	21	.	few	TGTGCCAGCAGCGTAGAGGGGACCCCTAAAAGCAGCCAGCATAGCAATCAGCCCCAGCATTTT	CASSVEGTPKSSQHSNQPQHF
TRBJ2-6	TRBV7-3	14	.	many	TGTGCCAGCAGCCCGGCCTCTGGGGCCAACGTCCTGACTTTC	CASSPASGANVLTF
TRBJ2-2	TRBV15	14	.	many	TGTGCCACCAGCAGAATACGGGACACCGGGGAGCTGTTTTTT	CATSRIRDTGELFF
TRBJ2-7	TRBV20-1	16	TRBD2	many	TGCAGTGCTAGATGGTCCGCGGGAGGACGGGGCTACGAGCAGTACTTC	CSARWSAGGRGYEQYF
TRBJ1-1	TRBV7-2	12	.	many	TGTGCCAGCAGCTTGGTTATGGGTGAAGCTTTCTTT	CASSLVMGEAFF
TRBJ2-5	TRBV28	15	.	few	TGTGCCAGCAGTTCGGACAGCCGAAGGCAAGAGACCCAGTACTTC	CASSSDSRRQETQYF
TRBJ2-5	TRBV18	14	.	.	TGTGCCAGCTCACCGACAACTCCTCTGGGGACCCAGTACTTC	CASSPTTPLGTQYF
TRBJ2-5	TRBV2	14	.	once	TGTGCCAGCACGGAGGACCCTGGTCCAGAGACCCAGTACTTC	CASTEDPGPETQYF
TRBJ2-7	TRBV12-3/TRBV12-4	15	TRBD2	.	TGTGCCAGCAGTCTTAGCGGGCCTAGCTCCTACGAGCAGTACTTC	CASSLSGPSSYEQYF
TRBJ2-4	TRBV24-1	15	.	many	TGTGCCGTCGACAGGAGGATTCTACCCAAAAACATTCAGTACTTC	CAVDRRILPKNIQYF
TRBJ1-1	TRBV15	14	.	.	TGTGCCACCAGCAGAATACAGGGGAACACTGAAGCTTTCTTT	CATSRIQGNTEAFF
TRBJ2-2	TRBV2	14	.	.	TGTGCCAGCAGTGAAGCGCGAAGGGCCGGGGAGCTGTTTTTT	CASSEARRAGELFF
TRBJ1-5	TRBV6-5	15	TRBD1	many	TGTGCCAGCAGTCCGGGACAGGGGGGAAATCAGCCCCAGCATTTT	CASSPGQGGNQPQHF
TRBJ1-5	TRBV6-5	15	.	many	TGTGCCAGCAGTTACCGGGCGGAGCTCAATCAGCCCCAGCATTTT	CASSYRAELNQPQHF
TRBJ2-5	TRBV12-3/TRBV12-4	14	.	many	TGTGCCAGCAGCCACCCCCCGGGGAAAGAGACCCAGTACTTC	CASSHPPGKETQYF
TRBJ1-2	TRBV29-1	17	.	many	TGCAGCGTTGAAGACCTGCCTTTGGCAGGGGAGAACTATGGCTACACCTTC	CSVEDLPLAGENYGYTF
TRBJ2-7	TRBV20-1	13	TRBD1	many	TGCAGTGCTCTGACAGGGAACTCCTACGAGCAGTACTTC	CSALTGNSYEQYF